A single sample is the source of the 9 T cell receptor beta chains below, sequenced in a study of cytotoxic CD8 clonotypes in ibrutinib-treated CLL. This table comes from immunoSEQ multiplex PCR, and its TCRdb copy is limited to in-frame clones, with some not included. The data show 150,000 or so clones, with about 80% seen just once and 28% held by the top ten. This specimen was PBMCs, taken after 12 months of ibrutinib treatment. These receptors came from a human donor with chronic lymphocytic leukemia.

The CDR3 nucleotides read TGTGCCAGCTCACCAGGGGTACCCAATTACGAGCAGTACTTC. Its translation: CASSPGVPNYEQYF. The chain uses TRBV18 and TRBJ2-7; D is unclear. The CDR3 covers 14 residues. V lost 2 bases and J 4 bases, leaving 12 bases between the germline ends. The germline V gene has CDR1 KGHSH and CDR2 LQKENI.

The chain carries TRBV19 and TRBJ1-1; a weak D match, TRBD1 (6 bases). The CDR3 sequence is 11 residues long. With 6 bases removed from V and 7 bases from J, the gap between germline ends came to 9 bases. CDR1 LNHDA and CDR2 SQIVND come from the germline V gene (reference sequence). The CDR3 spells CASRQGIEAFF. The CDR3 DNA reads as TGTGCCAGTAGGCAGGGGATTGAAGCTTTCTTT.

With respect to this clone: At the DNA level, this CDR3 is encoded by other sequences in the same sample as well. This chain uses TRBV7-2 with TRBJ1-4, with 9 bases fitting TRBD1. Germline CDR1 is SGHTA and CDR2 is FQGNSA. With 3 bases clipped from V and 8 bases from J, the junction kept 10 bases outside the gene matches. The CDR3 loop spans 16 amino acids. The CDR3 DNA follows: TGTGCCAGCAGCTTGGCACGTGCGACAGGGGGAGAAAAACTGTTTTTT. Protein product: CASSLARATGGEKLFF.

The chain joins TRBV7-2 to TRBJ1-1; D remains ambiguous. Between the trimmed V and J ends, which lost 5 bases and 2 bases, there was a span of 15 bases. Per the germline V gene, CDR1 is SGHTA and CDR2 is FQGNSA. The CDR3 consists of 15 residues. This chain's CDR3 is CASSPPEGLNTEAFF. The DNA for the CDR3 is TGTGCCAGCAGCCCCCCGGAGGGTCTAAACACTGAAGCTTTCTTT.

The rearrangement joins TRBV9 to TRBJ1-2; D is possibly TRBD1 (6 bases). From germline, CDR1 is SGDLS and CDR2 YYNGEE. Trimming removed 4 bases from V and 4 bases from J, with 17 bases in between. The CDR3 spans 15 residues. The CDR3 DNA follows: TGTGCCAGCAGCCCAGAGGCAGGGGTCAGCTATGGCTACACCTTC. Translation gives CASSPEAGVSYGYTF. Variable domain in full (rest from reference TRBV9 and TRBJ1-2): DSGVTQTPKHLITATGQRVTLRCSPRSGDLSVYWYQQSLDQGLQFLIQYYNGEERAKGNILERFSAQQFPDLHSELNLSSLELGDSALYFCASSPEAGVSYGYTFGSGTRLTVV.

Only one count was recorded for this clone. The V call is TRBV5-1, the J call TRBJ1-5, with a possible D match to TRBD1 (5 bases). Per the germline V gene, CDR1 is SGHRS and CDR2 is YFSETQ. The CDR3 has 14 amino acids. Trimming cost V 4 bases and J 2 bases, with 10 bases left between them. The CDR3 region is CASSLTGRNQPQHF. In nucleotides, the CDR3 is TGCGCCAGCAGCCTAACAGGACGCAATCAGCCCCAGCATTTT.

The chain recombines TRBV27 with TRBJ2-3, with 10 bases fitting TRBD2. In germline, CDR1 is MNHEY, CDR2 SMNVEV (reference sequence). This CDR3 is 14 amino acids long. V lost 5 bases, J lost 1 base, and 0 bases stayed unmatched. Written as DNA, the CDR3 is TGTGCCAGCAGTGGACTAGCGGGCACAGATACGCAGTATTTT. As protein: CASSGLAGTDTQYF.

This chain uses TRBV21-1 with TRBJ1-5; the table gives TRBD1 as D, unverified against the DNA. TRBV21-1 is tagged as a pseudogene. The CDR3 contains 16 residues. The CDR3 DNA follows: TGTGCCAGCAGCAGATTACCGGGACAGGGTGATCGGCCCCAGCATTTT. Its translation: CASSRLPGQGDRPQHF.

This chain uses TRBV5-1 with TRBJ2-4; 7 positions match TRBD1. The CDR3 covers 14 residues. V lost 4 bases, J lost 4 bases, and 5 bases stayed unmatched. The germline gives CDR1 SGHRS, CDR2 YFSETQ. CDR3: CASSPGQEKNIQYF. For the CDR3, the DNA is TGCGCCAGCAGCCCTGGACAGGAGAAAAACATTCAGTACTTC.